These 12 T cell receptor beta chains originate from one sample sequenced in a study of blood T cell repertoires in COVID-19. Clones were read by immunoSEQ multiplex PCR, and TCRdb kept only the in-frame ones, dropping some. The table lists 50,000 to 55,000 clones, approximately 84% of them singletons. The sequenced material came from peripheral blood. All receptors come from a human donor in a cohort sampled during active COVID-19.

The rearrangement uses TRBV7-6 and TRBJ1-6; tentative D call: TRBD1 (6 bases). V was clipped by 2 bases and J by 0 bases, with 14 bases between them. Germline CDR1 SGHVS, CDR2 FNYEAQ. The CDR3 has 18 residues. CDR3 bases: TGTGCCAGCAGCTTAAATACAGGGCATAGCTCCTATAATTCACCCCTCCACTTT. Amino acids: CASSLNTGHSSYNSPLHF.

CDR3 DNA: TGTGCCAGCAGTTACGACAGCGCCCGATACAATGAGCAGTTCTTC. It encodes CASSYDSARYNEQFF. The chain couples TRBV6-5 to TRBJ2-1; weak D call: TRBD1 (5 bases). This CDR3 contains 15 residues. V lost 2 bases, J lost 4 bases, and 12 bases lay in between. CDR1 and CDR2 (germline): MNHEY, SVGAGI.

V and J are TRBV4-1 and TRBJ2-6; tentative D call: TRBD1 (6 bases). Per the germline V gene, CDR1 is MGHRA and CDR2 is YSYEKL. The CDR3 is 17 amino acids. Trimming shortened V by 4 bases and J by 0 bases, and 13 bases separated the two germline ends. The CDR3, as DNA: TGCGCCAGCAGCCCAGGGGCAGGAGTCTCTGGGGCCAACGTCCTGACTTTC. Protein product: CASSPGAGVSGANVLTF.

This clone appeared a few times. This chain links TRBV4-3 with TRBJ2-1; D unresolved. The CDR3 runs to 16 residues. Germline CDR1 reads LGHNA; CDR2 reads YSLEER. V gave up 0 bases and J gave up 0 bases, with 9 bases separating them. CDR3 nucleotides: TGCGCCAGCAGCCAAGACGGGTATCCCTCCTACAATGAGCAGTTCTTC. Translated, it gives CASSQDGYPSYNEQFF.

The chain joins TRBV7-8 to TRBJ1-5, with D uncertain. The germline V and J ends were trimmed by 4 bases and 2 bases, with 18 bases remaining between them. CDR1 is SGHVS and CDR2 is FQNEAQ in the germline V gene. The CDR3 covers 17 residues. CDR3 coding DNA: TGTGCCAGCAGCTCCACCGGGTCCGGTACTGGCAATCAGCCCCAGCATTTT. As protein: CASSSTGSGTGNQPQHF.

This rearrangement joins TRBV2 to TRBJ2-7; 7 bases fit TRBD1. Trimming removed 6 bases from V and 0 bases from J; junction bases left unmatched: 5. The CDR3 has 14 residues. Germline V lookup: CDR1 SNHLY, CDR2 FYNNEI. CDR3 DNA sequence: TGTGCCAGCAGCAGGGACAGTCGCTCCTACGAGCAGTACTTC. Its translation is CASSRDSRSYEQYF.

This chain links TRBV2 with TRBJ2-2; 7 bases are a match to TRBD1. With V trimmed by 5 bases and J by 5 bases, 11 bases remained unmatched. Germline CDR1 and CDR2: SNHLY and FYNNEI. This CDR3 comprises 16 residues. CDR3 sequence (DNA): TGTGCCAGCAGTCCCCGGGACAGCCTCCTAACCGGGGAGCTGTTTTTT. It specifies CASSPRDSLLTGELFF. The full variable domain, in which reference TRBV2 and TRBJ2-2 provide the parts outside the CDR3, is EPEVTQTPSHQVTQMGQEVILRCVPISNHLYFYWYRQILGQKVEFLVSFYNNEISEKSEIFDDQFSVERPDGSNFTLKIRSTKLEDSAMYFCASSPRDSLLTGELFFGEGSRLTVL.

This chain uses TRBV28 with TRBJ1-3; D is undetermined. There are 14 residues in the CDR3. V gave up 10 bases and J gave up 4 bases, with 17 bases separating them. Germline-derived CDR1 and CDR2 are MDHEN and SYDVKM. As DNA, the CDR3 is TGTGCCACCAAGAACACCCTCGGGGGAAACACCATATATTTT. It encodes CATKNTLGGNTIYF.

This chain links TRBV6-2 or TRBV6-3 with TRBJ2-1; 13 bases are shared with TRBD2. The V gene's germline CDR1 is MNHEY and CDR2 SVGEGT. V shed 2 bases, J shed 8 bases, and the junction held 6 bases outside the gene matches. The CDR3 is 16 residues long. The DNA for the CDR3 is TGTGCCAGCAGTTACCCGACTAGCGGGAGGCGCGATGAGCAGTTCTTC. Its translation: CASSYPTSGRRDEQFF.

In DNA form, the CDR3 reads TGTGCCAGTAGCGGGGGGCACAATGAGCAGTTCTTC. Its translation is CASSGGHNEQFF. This rearrangement joins TRBV6-5 to TRBJ2-1; TRBD2 agrees at 10 bases. There are 12 residues in the CDR3. Germline CDR1 reads MNHEY; CDR2 reads SVGAGI. V gave up 9 bases and J gave up 5 bases; unmatched junction bases: 1.

This clone was seen a single time. The DNA of the CDR3 is TGTGCCAGCAGCAAAGAAGAGGGGGCGGCTTTCTTT. Protein sequence: CASSKEEGAAFF. The gene calls are TRBV21-1 and TRBJ1-1; TRBD1 was called by the table and not checked on the DNA. TRBV21-1 is labeled a pseudogene. There are 12 residues in the CDR3.

The V and J genes are TRBV19 and TRBJ1-2, with D perhaps TRBD1 (5 bases). The V gene's germline CDR1 is LNHDA and CDR2 SQIVND (reference sequence). V lost 3 bases and J 2 bases, leaving 13 bases between the germline ends. This CDR3 comprises 15 residues. The chain's CDR3 is CASSMDGGINYGYTF. The CDR3 DNA sequence: TGTGCCAGTAGTATGGACGGGGGGATAAACTATGGCTACACCTTC.